A selection of T cell receptor beta chains follows, all from one sample in a study of shared clonotypes between healthy human individuals. Clones were sequenced by immunoSEQ multiplex PCR, and TCRdb holds only the in-frame ones, with some missing. This table has roughly 700,000 clones, roughly 70% appearing once. Sequenced sample: memory CD4+ T cells sorted from blood. These receptors were taken from a woman in her 30s in good health. The CDR3 runs from the conserved cysteine through the conserved F or W. The D gene is left open where the match is weak. Only some rows state a clone size, as once, few, many or a class for expanded clones.

>once|TRBJ2-6|.|TRBV27
CASSLLSSGANVLTF
TGTGCCAGCAGTCTCCTTAGCTCTGGGGCCAACGTCCTGACTTTC
>.|TRBJ2-1|.|TRBV6-5
CASSSLRGNEQFF
TGTGCCAGCAGTTCCCTGAGGGGGAATGAGCAGTTCTTC
>once|TRBJ1-1|.|TRBV18
CASSPPNPGTEAFF
TGTGCCAGCTCACCGCCGAATCCCGGCACTGAAGCTTTCTTT
>.|TRBJ2-2|.|TRBV5-1
CASSPDPGMRGELFF
TGCGCCAGCAGCCCTGACCCGGGGATGAGGGGGGAGCTGTTTTTT
>.|TRBJ2-7|.|TRBV11-2
CASSLGRAYEQYF
TGTGCCAGCAGCTTAGGCAGAGCGTACGAGCAGTACTTC
>.|TRBJ1-1|TRBD1|TRBV19
CASTYWTGDTEAFF
TGTGCCAGTACCTACTGGACAGGGGACACTGAAGCTTTCTTT
>.|TRBJ2-7|.|TRBV4-1
CAIRQRRTEELWEQYF
TGCGCCATTCGCCAAAGAAGGACGGAGGAGTTGTGGGAGCAGTACTTC
>.|TRBJ2-5|.|TRBV20-1
CSAKKQETQYF
TGCAGTGCTAAAAAACAAGAGACCCAGTACTTC
>.|TRBJ2-7|.|TRBV19
CASSVAMGGGSYEQYF
TGTGCCAGTAGTGTAGCGATGGGCGGAGGCTCCTACGAGCAGTACTTC
>.|TRBJ2-7|.|TRBV7-9
CASSSLGRGAYEQYF
TGTGCCAGCAGCTCCCTGGGGAGGGGGGCCTACGAGCAGTACTTC
>.|TRBJ1-3|.|TRBV6-6
CASSTGQNLNTIYF
TGTGCCAGCAGTACCGGACAAAACCTAAACACCATATATTTT
>.|TRBJ1-5|.|TRBV11-2
CASSLAWGSNQPQHF
TGTGCCAGCAGCTTAGCGTGGGGGAGCAATCAGCCCCAGCATTTT
>.|TRBJ2-1|.|TRBV27
CASSLKAAEPSSYNEQFF
TGTGCCAGCAGTTTAAAGGCAGCCGAACCGAGCTCCTACAATGAGCAGTTCTTC
>.|TRBJ2-4|TRBD1|TRBV29-1
CSVEPTGVNIQYF
TGCAGCGTTGAACCAACAGGGGTAAACATTCAGTACTTC
>.|TRBJ2-4|.|TRBV10-3
CASSGPYTPGKNIQYF
TGTGCCAGCAGTGGGCCTTATACGCCGGGCAAAAACATTCAGTACTTC
>.|TRBJ2-7|TRBD1|TRBV28
CASSWDRRPLSSYEQYF
TGTGCCAGCAGTTGGGACAGGCGTCCCCTTAGCTCCTACGAGCAGTACTTC
>.|TRBJ2-4|TRBD1|TRBV19
CASGGPGQINIQYF
TGTGCCAGTGGGGGCCCGGGACAGATAAACATTCAGTACTTC
>.|TRBJ2-1|.|TRBV10-1
CASSETRRRSYNEQFF
TGCGCCAGCAGTGAAACCCGGCGACGCTCCTACAATGAGCAGTTCTTC
>.|TRBJ2-7|.|TRBV28
CASNSGQSYEQYF
TGTGCCAGCAACTCGGGGCAGTCCTACGAGCAGTACTTC
>once|TRBJ2-3|TRBD1|TRBV29-1
CSGNYRTGSPDTQYF
TGCAGCGGCAACTACCGGACAGGGAGTCCAGATACGCAGTATTTT
>few|TRBJ1-5|TRBD1|TRBV28
CASSLLGTATQPQHF
TGTGCCAGCAGTTTATTAGGGACAGCTACTCAGCCCCAGCATTTT
>.|TRBJ2-2|TRBD2|TRBV4-1
CASSKPGGAGELFF
TGCGCCAGCAGCAAACCGGGGGGGGCTGGGGAGCTGTTTTTT
>.|TRBJ2-3|TRBD2|TRBV5-1
CASSSLTSGTDTQYF
TGCGCCAGCAGCTCCCTGACTAGCGGCACAGATACGCAGTATTTT
>.|TRBJ2-4|TRBD2|TRBV15
CATSRAGVAGSENIQYF
TGTGCCACCAGCCGGGCGGGGGTAGCGGGAAGCGAAAACATTCAGTACTTC
>.|TRBJ2-3|TRBD2|TRBV10-3
CAISEAGDNLKYSTDTQYF
TGTGCCATCAGTGAGGCGGGAGATAACCTCAAATACAGCACAGATACGCAGTATTTT
>.|TRBJ1-4|.|TRBV6-1
CASSGYGRNEKLFF
TGTGCCAGCAGTGGGTATGGTCGAAATGAAAAACTGTTTTTT
>.|TRBJ2-5|.|TRBV29-1
CSVEYEGRQQETQYF
TGCAGCGTTGAATATGAGGGGAGGCAACAAGAGACCCAGTACTTC
>many|TRBJ1-5|TRBD1|TRBV2
CASSEEGQGQQPQHF
TGTGCCAGCAGTGAAGAGGGACAGGGTCAACAGCCCCAGCATTTT
>.|TRBJ2-1|TRBD2|TRBV5-1
CASSLGLAGPLSYNEQFF
TGCGCCAGCAGCTTGGGACTAGCGGGACCCCTCTCCTACAATGAGCAGTTCTTC
>.|TRBJ2-7|.|TRBV7-9
CASSLPRDGYEQYF
TGTGCCAGCAGCTTACCACGGGACGGCTACGAGCAGTACTTC
>.|TRBJ1-2|TRBD1|TRBV5-4
CASSYDRGYGYTF
TGTGCCAGCAGCTATGACAGGGGTTATGGCTACACCTTC
>few|TRBJ1-5|.|TRBV5-6
CASSLGAGGNQPQHF
TGTGCCAGCAGCTTGGGGGCAGGGGGCAATCAGCCCCAGCATTTT
>once|TRBJ2-1|.|TRBV4-1
CASSQLGLLYNEQFF
TGCGCCAGCAGCCAACTGGGACTCTTATACAATGAGCAGTTCTTC
>.|TRBJ2-6|.|TRBV7-3
CASSFGRTGANVLTF
TGTGCCAGCAGCTTTGGGAGAACTGGGGCCAACGTCCTGACTTTC
>.|TRBJ2-1|TRBD2|TRBV9
CASSVGSLADFPGSSYNEQFF
TGTGCCAGCAGCGTAGGGTCCCTAGCGGATTTTCCCGGAAGCTCCTACAATGAGCAGTTCTTC
>.|TRBJ2-2|TRBD1|TRBV5-1
CASSLGTGNTGELFF
TGCGCCAGCAGCCTTGGGACAGGGAACACCGGGGAGCTGTTTTTT
>.|TRBJ1-5|TRBD1|TRBV4-1
CASSPGGRGPSNQPQHF
TGCGCCAGCAGCCCTGGGGGGAGGGGGCCTAGCAATCAGCCCCAGCATTTT
>.|TRBJ2-7|.|TRBV18
CASSPETEEQYF
TGTGCCAGCTCACCAGAGACGGAAGAGCAGTACTTC
>.|TRBJ1-1|.|TRBV5-1
CASSLWGAGEIEAFF
TGCGCCAGCAGCTTGTGGGGGGCAGGCGAGATTGAAGCTTTCTTT
>.|TRBJ2-7|.|TRBV5-1
CASSFGPSNYEQYF
TGCGCCAGCAGCTTCGGACCCTCTAACTACGAGCAGTACTTC
>.|TRBJ2-7|.|TRBV27
CASSSPPGIGYEQYF
TGTGCCAGCAGTTCGCCTCCCGGAATCGGCTACGAGCAGTACTTC
>.|TRBJ1-3|.|TRBV18
CASSPRDIASGNTIYF
TGTGCCAGCTCACCCAGGGACATTGCTTCTGGAAACACCATATATTTT